The text below deals with one TCR beta chain. The sample comes from a study of blood T cell repertoires in COVID-19. Overall study context: Specimens from acute and convalescent COVID-19 originated in the United States, Italy and Spain. T cells, B-cell-depleted T cells, or PBMCs provided the cDNA or gDNA that served as material.

Original processing methods: Amplification of reference gene primers was used by the study to estimate nucleated cell counts. The data were produced by immunoSEQ multiplex PCR, yet TCRdb's version contains in-frame clones alone and is incomplete. The V and J calls and clone size were taken over from that table, and D and trimming were inferred from the DNA. The sample has 310,000 or so clones, around four fifths seen once. Sample: peripheral blood. The clonotype originates from a woman aged 45 to 65 with acute or convalescent COVID-19.

CDR3 DNA: TGTGCCAGTAGGGGGGGGCCTTCTAACTATGGCTACACCTTC. Its translation: CASRGGPSNYGYTF. The chain combines TRBV19 with TRBJ1-2; D may be TRBD1 (6 bases). This CDR3 comprises 14 residues. Germline CDR1 LNHDA, CDR2 SQIVND (reference sequence). Between the trimmed V and J ends, which lost 6 bases and 0 bases, there was a span of 11 bases.